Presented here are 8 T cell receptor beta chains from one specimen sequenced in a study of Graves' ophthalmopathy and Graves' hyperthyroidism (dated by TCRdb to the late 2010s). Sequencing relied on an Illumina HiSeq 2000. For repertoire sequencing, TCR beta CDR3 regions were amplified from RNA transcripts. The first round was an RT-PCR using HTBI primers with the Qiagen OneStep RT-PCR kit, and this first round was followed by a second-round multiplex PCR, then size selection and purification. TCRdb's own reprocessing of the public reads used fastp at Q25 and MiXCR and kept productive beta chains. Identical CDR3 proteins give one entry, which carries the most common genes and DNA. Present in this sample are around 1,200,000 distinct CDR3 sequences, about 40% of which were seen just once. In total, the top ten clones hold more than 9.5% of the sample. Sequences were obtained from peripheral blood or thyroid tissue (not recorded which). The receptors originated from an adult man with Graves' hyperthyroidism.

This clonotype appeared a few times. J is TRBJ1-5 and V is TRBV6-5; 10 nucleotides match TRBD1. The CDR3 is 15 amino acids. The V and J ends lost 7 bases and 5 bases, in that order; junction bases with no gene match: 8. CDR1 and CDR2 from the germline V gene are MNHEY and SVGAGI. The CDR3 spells CASNPSGTGDQPQHF. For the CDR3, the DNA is TGTGCCAGCAACCCCTCGGGGACAGGGGATCAGCCCCAGCATTTT.

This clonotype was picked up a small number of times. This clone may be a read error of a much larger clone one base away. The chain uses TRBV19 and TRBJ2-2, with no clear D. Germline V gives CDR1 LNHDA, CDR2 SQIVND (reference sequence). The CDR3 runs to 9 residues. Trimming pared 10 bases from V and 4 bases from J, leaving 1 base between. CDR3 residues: CATTGELFF. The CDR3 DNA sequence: TGTGCCACCACCGGGGAGCTGTTTTTT.

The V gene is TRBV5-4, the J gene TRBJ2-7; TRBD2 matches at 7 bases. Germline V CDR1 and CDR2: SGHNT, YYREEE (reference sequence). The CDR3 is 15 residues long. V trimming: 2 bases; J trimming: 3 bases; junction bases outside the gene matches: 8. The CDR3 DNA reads TGTGCCAGCAGCTTCTACGGGAGGCCTAACTACGAGCAGTACTTC. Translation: CASSFYGRPNYEQYF.

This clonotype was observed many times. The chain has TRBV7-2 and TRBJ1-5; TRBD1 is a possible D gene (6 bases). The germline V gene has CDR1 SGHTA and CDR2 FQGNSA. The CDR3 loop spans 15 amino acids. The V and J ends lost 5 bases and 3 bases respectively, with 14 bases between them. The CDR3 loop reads CASSDGQRSNQPQHF. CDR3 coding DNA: TGTGCCAGCAGCGATGGACAGCGTTCCAATCAGCCCCAGCATTTT.

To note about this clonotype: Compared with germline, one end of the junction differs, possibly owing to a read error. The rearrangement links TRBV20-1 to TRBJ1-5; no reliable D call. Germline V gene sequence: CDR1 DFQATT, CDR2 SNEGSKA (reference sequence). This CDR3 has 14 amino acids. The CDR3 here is CSARGSYDNQPHHF. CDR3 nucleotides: TGCAGTGCTAGGGGCTCGTATGACAATCAGCCCCATCATTTT.

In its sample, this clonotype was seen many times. CDR3 protein: CASSLGPPATGEQYF. In nucleotides, the CDR3 is TGTGCCAGCAGCTTAGGGCCCCCCGCGACGGGCGAGCAGTACTTC. The chain recombines TRBV11-1 with TRBJ2-7; D is ambiguous. Germline CDR1 and CDR2: SGHAT and FQDESV (reference sequence). The V end lost 1 base, the J end lost 6 bases, and 16 bases lay between the germline ends. The CDR3 length is 15 residues.

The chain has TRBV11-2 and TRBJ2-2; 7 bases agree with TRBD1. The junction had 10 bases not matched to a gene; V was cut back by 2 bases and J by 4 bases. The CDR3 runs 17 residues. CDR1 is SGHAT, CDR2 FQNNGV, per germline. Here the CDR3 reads CASSLFIDRDSTGELFF. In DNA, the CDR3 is TGTGCCAGCAGCTTATTTATCGACAGGGACAGCACCGGGGAGCTGTTTTTT.

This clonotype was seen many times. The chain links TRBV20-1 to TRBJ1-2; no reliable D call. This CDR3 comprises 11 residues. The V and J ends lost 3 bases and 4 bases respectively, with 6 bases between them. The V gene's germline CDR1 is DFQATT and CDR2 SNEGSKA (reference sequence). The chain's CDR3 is CSAREAYGYTF. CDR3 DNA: TGCAGTGCTAGGGAGGCCTATGGCTACACCTTC.